This TCR beta chain was documented in a study of blood T cell repertoires in COVID-19. Measured with immunoSEQ multiplex PCR; TCRdb has only the in-frame clones, and not every one. The data contain approximately 500,000 clones, approximately 88% of them singletons. The CDR3 totals 12 residues. With 7 bases removed from V and 7 bases from J, the gap between germline ends came to 8 bases. The chain combines TRBV12-3 or TRBV12-4 with TRBJ1-6; possibly TRBD1 for D (5 bases). The sequencing input was peripheral blood. This clonotype was sampled from a woman aged 50 to 60 with COVID-19, enrolled during active disease. CDR3 residues: CASTWGNSPLHF. The CDR3 DNA reads as TGTGCCAGCACCTGGGGCAATTCACCCCTCCACTTT.